This is a list of T cell receptor beta chains from one sample in a study of shared clonotypes between healthy human individuals. Sequenced by immunoSEQ multiplex PCR; TCRdb stores in-frame clones only, minus some. The sample has some 1,100,000 clones, around 78% seen once; the top ten hold more than 0.5%. The specimen sequenced was memory CD4+ T cells from PBMCs. The source is a young man in good health. Some clones in this sample may be carry-over from other donors' samples. Both conserved end residues are part of each CDR3. The D gene is left open where the match is weak. Expanded clones get a size class; other rows say once, few or many, or leave the size out.

J gene,V gene,clone size,D gene,CDR3 DNA,CDR3 protein
TRBJ2-7,TRBV28,-,TRBD2,TGTGCCAGCAGTTTGGCGGGGGGTCCCTACGAGCAGTACTTC,CASSLAGGPYEQYF
TRBJ1-1,TRBV7-3,-,-,TGTGCCAGCAGCTTAACGGACGGAAACACTGAAGCTTTCTTT,CASSLTDGNTEAFF
TRBJ2-7,TRBV11-2,-,TRBD2,TGTGCCAGCAGCTCCCCTGAAGCGGGAGGTCACGGCGAGCAGTACTTC,CASSSPEAGGHGEQYF
TRBJ2-5,TRBV7-2,-,TRBD2,TGTGCCAGCAGCTTCCTCCGCGGGAGCGGAAAGACCCAGTACTTC,CASSFLRGSGKTQYF
TRBJ1-1,TRBV19,-,TRBD1,TGTGCCAGTAGTATAGGACAGGGGGGGAACGGTGAAGCTTTCTTT,CASSIGQGGNGEAFF
TRBJ1-4,TRBV20-1,-,-,TGCAGTGCCCCCCGATTTATGCTTCTGTTTTTT,CSAPRFMLLFF
TRBJ2-7,TRBV7-2,once,TRBD2,TGTGCCAGCAGCTTAGGACGACTAGCGGGCCCGAATTCCTACGAGCAGTACTTC,CASSLGRLAGPNSYEQYF
TRBJ1-1,TRBV5-6,-,-,TGTGCCAGCAGCGTGTACGACAGCGAAGCTTTCTTT,CASSVYDSEAFF
TRBJ1-2,TRBV7-8,-,TRBD1,TGTGCCAGCAGCCTGGGACAGTATGGCTACACCTTC,CASSLGQYGYTF
TRBJ2-3,TRBV7-6,-,TRBD2,TGTGCCAGCAGCTTAAGGGGAGGGTATGATACGCAGTATTTT,CASSLRGGYDTQYF
TRBJ2-1,TRBV29-1,-,-,TGCAGCGTCGAGGGGTATCGGGAGCAGTTCTTC,CSVEGYREQFF
TRBJ2-1,TRBV15,-,TRBD2,TGTGCCACCAGCAAAAGCGGGAGCTCCTACAATGAGCAGTTCTTC,CATSKSGSSYNEQFF
TRBJ1-5,TRBV27,-,-,TGTGCCAGCAGTTTAAGCAGGGAAGAGAATCAGCCCCAGCATTTT,CASSLSREENQPQHF
TRBJ2-5,TRBV28,once,TRBD2,TGTGCCAGCAGTTTGGTGGGGGGGAAAGGGACCCAGTACTTC,CASSLVGGKGTQYF
TRBJ2-1,TRBV7-2,-,TRBD2,TGTGCCAGCCTACTAGCGCCTAGCTCCTACAATGAGCAGTTCTTC,CASLLAPSSYNEQFF
TRBJ1-1,TRBV4-1,many,-,TGCGCCAGCAGCCAAGATCGGCCCTACTTAAACCCTGAAGCTTTCTTT,CASSQDRPYLNPEAFF
TRBJ2-7,TRBV18,few,-,TGTGCCAGCTCACCACTAACACAGAGCTCCTACGAGCAGTACTTC,CASSPLTQSSYEQYF
TRBJ1-4,TRBV25-1,-,-,TGTGCCAGCAGTGATGGACAGTGGGCCCCCAGGGAAAAACTGTTTTTT,CASSDGQWAPREKLFF
TRBJ2-3,TRBV19,-,-,TGTGCCAGTAGTCCCTCCCGCGTAAGCACAGATACGCAGTATTTT,CASSPSRVSTDTQYF
TRBJ1-5,TRBV21-1,-,-,TGTGCCAGCAGCAAGGGCAAGCGCAGCAATCAGCCCCAGCATTTT,CASSKGKRSNQPQHF
TRBJ1-5,TRBV29-1,-,-,TGCAGCGTTGAAGTGGCAGGGAGTCAGCCCCAGCATTTT,CSVEVAGSQPQHF
TRBJ2-2,TRBV5-1,once,-,TGCGCCAGCAGCTTGTTATCCCAGGGCGCCGGGGAGCTGTTTTTT,CASSLLSQGAGELFF
TRBJ1-1,TRBV13,-,-,TGTGCCAGCAGCAAAGGGGGAATGGCTGAAGCTTTCTTT,CASSKGGMAEAFF